The rows below give T cell receptor beta chains drawn from one sample of a study of T cells in Graves' hyperthyroidism and ophthalmopathy. In TCRdb, the multiplex PCR reads were re-called with MiXCR into one record per CDR3 protein. The sample carries hundreds of thousands of distinct CDR3 sequences, over 11% recorded once. Specimen: blood. The receptors were sampled from a young woman with Graves' hyperthyroidism. Each CDR3 is given with its conserved first and last residue. A D gene is named only where the DNA matches it firmly. Clone size is given for some rows only: seen once, a few or many times, or a class if the clone is expanded.

CDR3	DNA	size	V	J	D
CASRNLRTSGFSTDTQYF	TGTGCCAGCAGAAACTTAAGGACTAGCGGTTTTAGCACAGATACGCAGTATTTT	NA	TRBV6-2/TRBV6-3	TRBJ2-3	TRBD2
CSASRGGDGYTF	TGCAGTGCTAGCAGGGGGGGCGATGGCTACACCTTC	few	TRBV20-1	TRBJ1-2	TRBD1
CSARDLDRDFYNEQFF	TGCAGTGCTAGAGACCTCGACAGGGACTTCTACAATGAGCAGTTCTTC	many	TRBV20-1	TRBJ2-1	NA
CASSPRLLGETGELFF	TGTGCCAGCAGCCCCCGGCTATTAGGGGAGACCGGGGAGCTGTTTTTT	few	TRBV7-2	TRBJ2-2	NA
CASNTPYEQYF	TGTGCCAGCAATACTCCCTACGAGCAGTACTTC	many	TRBV28	TRBJ2-7	NA
CASSLAGRGPYEQYF	TGTGCCAGCAGCTTAGCGGGTCGGGGGCCCTACGAGCAGTACTTC	many	TRBV7-8	TRBJ2-7	NA
CASSPKAGHLYEQYF	TGTGCCAGCAGTCCTAAGGCTGGACACCTCTACGAGCAGTACTTC	many	TRBV28	TRBJ2-7	NA
CASRSRQGAHGYTF	TGTGCCAGCAGAAGTAGACAGGGGGCGCATGGCTACACCTTC	many	TRBV2	TRBJ1-2	TRBD1
CASSAAGTSYYEQYF	TGTGCCAGCAGTGCGGCCGGGACTAGCTACTACGAGCAGTACTTC	many	TRBV27	TRBJ2-7	TRBD2
CAWSGGRETQYF	TGTGCCTGGAGTGGGGGCAGGGAGACCCAGTACTTC	few	TRBV30	TRBJ2-5	NA
CASSRRTTDYGYTF	TGCGCCAGCAGCCGAAGGACAACCGACTATGGCTACACCTTC	NA	TRBV4-1	TRBJ1-2	NA
CSARDPMSGGRETQYF	TGCAGTGCTAGAGATCCAATGAGCGGGGGCAGAGAGACCCAGTACTTC	few	TRBV20-1	TRBJ2-5	TRBD2
CAWSVPNSPLHF	TGTGCCTGGAGTGTACCAAATTCACCCCTCCACTTT	few	TRBV30	TRBJ1-6	NA
CATSNGGPISWEQYF	TGTGCCACCAGCAACGGGGGCCCCATATCGTGGGAGCAGTACTTC	NA	TRBV15	TRBJ2-7	NA
CASSLGTGGAGANVLTF	TGTGCCAGCAGCTTAGGGACAGGGGGCGCTGGGGCCAACGTCCTGACTTTC	few	TRBV7-9	TRBJ2-6	TRBD1
CASSISRPGELFF	TGTGCCAGTAGTATTAGCAGACCCGGGGAGCTGTTTTTT	few	TRBV19	TRBJ2-2	NA
CASSESGADTQYF	TGCGCCAGCAGTGAGTCTGGCGCGGATACGCAGTATTTT	few	TRBV10-1	TRBJ2-3	NA
CSASDLAGISYEQYF	TGCAGTGCTAGCGATTTAGCGGGGATCTCCTACGAGCAGTACTTC	many	TRBV20-1	TRBJ2-7	TRBD2
CASTTGGQETQYF	TGTGCCAGCACCACGGGGGGCCAAGAGACCCAGTACTTC	many	TRBV5-6	TRBJ2-5	TRBD2
CASSFGEENTEAFF	TGTGCCAGCAGTTTTGGGGAGGAGAACACTGAAGCTTTCTTT	NA	TRBV7-6	TRBJ1-1	NA
CASRTGTGNTEAFF	TGTGCCAGCAGAACCGGGACGGGGAACACTGAAGCTTTCTTT	many	TRBV6-1	TRBJ1-1	NA
CASSLDTQAGETRYF	TGTGCCAGCAGCTTAGATACGCAGGCAGGCGAGACCCGGTACTTC	few	TRBV7-2	TRBJ2-5	NA
CASSLETLNTGELFF	TGTGCCAGCAGCTTAGAGACTTTGAACACCGGGGAGCTGTTTTTT	many	TRBV7-2	TRBJ2-2	NA
CASSLVTVLAGESRGYNEQFF	TGTGCCAGCAGCTTAGTCACGGTACTAGCGGGAGAAAGTCGGGGCTACAATGAGCAGTTCTTC	few	TRBV7-9	TRBJ2-1	TRBD2
CSVEVSGHEQYF	TGCAGCGTTGAAGTGTCTGGGCACGAGCAGTACTTC	NA	TRBV29-1	TRBJ2-7	NA
CSALGQGASETQYF	TGCAGTGCCCTAGGACAGGGGGCCTCAGAGACCCAGTACTTC	many	TRBV20-1	TRBJ2-5	TRBD1
CASSQFLAGGNYEQYF	TGTGCCAGTAGTCAATTTCTAGCGGGAGGGAACTACGAGCAGTACTTC	NA	TRBV19	TRBJ2-7	TRBD2
CASRGPPGLAGNRGVETQYF	TGTGCCAGCAGAGGCCCCCCGGGACTAGCGGGCAACCGGGGTGTCGAGACCCAGTACTTC	many	TRBV2	TRBJ2-5	TRBD2
CSVTGWGAAQDTQYF	TGCAGCGTGACCGGTTGGGGGGCAGCTCAAGATACGCAGTATTTT	few	TRBV29-1	TRBJ2-3	NA